This TCR beta chain was found in a study of beta chain features in type 1 diabetes. Overall study findings and caveats: Any HLA type influence on TCRB rearrangement was left unresolved here. Insertions were fewer and deletions more numerous at VDJ junctions in type 1 diabetes patients. In every one of the four CD4+ subsets, TCRB CDR3s were moderately but significantly shorter in Type 1 diabetes patients. Within patients, naive, central memory and Treg TCRB repertoires seemed more similar than within healthy donors.

CDR3 size: 13 residues. The germline gives CDR1 LGHNA, CDR2 YNFKEQ. J lost 3 bases, V lost 7 bases, and 2 bases had no gene match. This clone was counted a few times. What it binds is not known. The authors reverse transcribed all of the isolated RNA, so sequencing captured expressed TCRB transcripts. TCRdb keeps only in-frame clones here, not all; method: immunoSEQ multiplex PCR. The data contain 680,000 or so clones, roughly a sixth of them singletons. The sequence was collected from a man between 18 and 29 years old in good health. Material: naive CD4+ T cells from blood. This chain uses TRBV4-2 with TRBJ2-5; TRBD1 matches at 10 bases. CDR3 region: CASTGTGEETQYF. The CDR3 DNA is TGTGCCAGCACCGGGACAGGGGAAGAGACCCAGTACTTC.